Listed below are T cell receptor beta chains from one sample, sequenced in a study of shared clonotypes between healthy human individuals. Using immunoSEQ multiplex PCR, the repertoire was profiled, and TCRdb retains in-frame clones only, with some absent. The repertoire consists of approximately 2,200,000 clones, with roughly 91% occurring once and the leading ten covering more than 1.5%. Sequencing was performed on naive CD8+ T cells from PBMCs. The receptors here all came from a man between 18 and 29 years old in good health. Some clones in this sample may be carry-over from other donors' samples. The CDR3 runs from the conserved cysteine through the conserved F or W. A D gene is named only where the DNA matches it firmly. Size values are once, few and many counts, or a class for expanded clones, and some rows have none.

TRBJ2-7	NA	TRBV9	TRBD2	CASSSTKRRGLAGGYYEQYF	TGTGCCAGCAGCTCTACCAAGAGACGAGGACTAGCGGGAGGCTACTACGAGCAGTACTTC
TRBJ2-7	NA	TRBV13	NA	CASSLESQSEQYF	TGTGCCAGCAGCTTAGAATCCCAGTCCGAGCAGTACTTC
TRBJ2-7	NA	TRBV27	TRBD2	CASSSGLAGLGEQYF	TGTGCCAGCAGCTCGGGACTAGCGGGATTGGGGGAGCAGTACTTC
TRBJ2-3	once	TRBV11-2	NA	CASSPSGPSFTQYF	TGTGCCAGCAGCCCCAGCGGGCCCAGTTTCACGCAGTATTTT
TRBJ2-7	NA	TRBV28	NA	CASNPSRVGEQYF	TGTGCCAGCAACCCGTCCAGAGTAGGCGAGCAGTACTTC
TRBJ2-1	NA	TRBV6-6	TRBD1	CASRAGQGFNEQFF	TGTGCCAGCAGAGCGGGACAGGGGTTTAATGAGCAGTTCTTC
TRBJ2-2	NA	TRBV9	TRBD2	CASSVGSGRAGDGELFF	TGTGCCAGCAGCGTCGGAAGCGGGAGGGCCGGGGACGGGGAGCTGTTTTTT
TRBJ2-1	NA	TRBV10-1	NA	CASSGFGGVGSYNEQFF	TGCGCCAGCAGTGGATTTGGAGGAGTCGGCTCCTACAATGAGCAGTTCTTC
TRBJ1-2	NA	TRBV7-3	TRBD1	CASSPGQGTNYGYTF	TGTGCCAGCAGCCCGGGACAGGGGACTAACTATGGCTACACCTTC
TRBJ2-1	NA	TRBV27	NA	CASSLRLGLQLDEQFF	TGTGCCAGCAGTTTACGTCTTGGCCTCCAGCTGGATGAGCAGTTCTTC
TRBJ1-2	NA	TRBV4-1	TRBD1	CASSQVSGQEFFYGYTF	TGCGCCAGCAGCCAAGTTTCCGGACAGGAGTTTTTCTATGGCTACACCTTC
TRBJ2-1	NA	TRBV27	NA	CASSSTGRTLRGEQFF	TGTGCCAGCAGTTCCACCGGACGGACTCTTCGGGGTGAGCAGTTCTTC
TRBJ2-7	NA	TRBV30	NA	CAWSVVGHSYEQYF	TGTGCCTGGAGTGTCGTCGGTCACTCCTACGAGCAGTACTTC
TRBJ1-1	few	TRBV30	NA	CAWSVRGANTEAFF	TGTGCCTGGAGTGTTCGGGGGGCGAACACTGAAGCTTTCTTT
TRBJ2-5	NA	TRBV28	NA	CASSFFAGAQETQYF	TGTGCCAGCAGTTTTTTTGCGGGGGCACAAGAGACCCAGTACTTC
TRBJ1-2	NA	TRBV13	NA	CASSLGQDYGYTF	TGTGCCAGCAGCTTAGGACAGGACTATGGCTACACCTTC
TRBJ2-7	NA	TRBV7-9	TRBD1	CASSLAGQGDPYEQYF	TGTGCCAGCAGCTTAGCGGGGCAGGGGGACCCCTACGAGCAGTACTTC
TRBJ2-5	NA	TRBV10-3	TRBD1	CAISATGGLETQYF	TGTGCCATCAGCGCGACAGGGGGCCTGGAGACCCAGTACTTC
TRBJ2-1	NA	TRBV5-6	TRBD1	CASSVGQGVLGNEQFF	TGTGCCAGCAGCGTCGGACAGGGGGTTCTGGGGAATGAGCAGTTCTTC
TRBJ2-3	NA	TRBV6-5	NA	CASSYPGTQYF	TGTGCCAGCAGTTACCCGGGGACGCAGTATTTT
TRBJ1-3	once	TRBV6-6	NA	CASTRTGGGNTIYF	TGTGCCAGCACCCGTACCGGAGGCGGAAACACCATATATTTT
TRBJ2-1	NA	TRBV28	NA	CASSPPSWRESYNEQFF	TGTGCCAGCAGTCCCCCTTCGTGGCGGGAATCCTACAATGAGCAGTTCTTC
TRBJ1-2	once	TRBV28	TRBD1	CASSPPGTGGYGYGYTF	TGTGCCAGCAGTCCTCCCGGGACAGGAGGTTACGGCTATGGCTACACCTTC
TRBJ1-5	NA	TRBV28	NA	CASSTQVPQPQHF	TGTGCCAGCAGTACACAGGTCCCTCAGCCCCAGCATTTT
TRBJ2-1	NA	TRBV10-1	TRBD2	CASSDSRLAGVTAEQFF	TGCGCCAGCAGTGACTCGAGACTAGCGGGAGTCACCGCTGAGCAGTTCTTC
TRBJ1-4	few	TRBV2	TRBD1	CASSGQTGANEKLFF	TGTGCCAGCAGTGGCCAGACAGGGGCTAATGAAAAACTGTTTTTT